The T cell receptor (beta chain) described here comes from a study of blood T cell repertoires in COVID-19. Across the study: T cells, B-cell-depleted T cells, or PBMCs provided the cDNA or gDNA that served as material.

In the study's own analysis: Reference gene primer amplification in the assay estimated nucleated cell counts. The repertoire was sequenced with immunoSEQ multiplex PCR; TCRdb's copy has only in-frame clones and lacks some. V, J and clone size reflect that table, while D and trimming were determined from the DNA. Of 300,000 to 400,000 clones listed, over 85% were seen once; the top ten hold around 2.6%. Everyone who took part was roughly 18 to 89 years old, and they came from about 25 US areas. Participant reports of clinical history set cohort assignment. V lost 4 bases and J lost 7, with 11 bases in between. The length of the CDR3 is 14 residues. In germline, CDR1 is SGHTA, CDR2 FQGNSA.

This receptor was identified in a man aged 55 to 69 who had recovered from COVID-19. Sequenced: PBMCs or T cells enriched from blood (not recorded which). V gene TRBV7-2 combines with J gene TRBJ1-6; D perhaps matches TRBD1 (5 bases). The CDR3 sequence is CASSSRTSNSPLHF. DNA for the CDR3: TGTGCCAGCAGCTCTAGGACAAGCAATTCACCCCTCCACTTT.